This is a list of T cell receptor beta chains from one sample in a study of blood T cell repertoires in COVID-19. TCRdb's table, derived via immunoSEQ multiplex PCR, lists solely in-frame clones and lacks some. Of under 100,000 clones in the sample, around 87% are singletons; the top ten hold 5.1%. Sequencing used peripheral blood. These receptors came from a man in his forties with acute or convalescent COVID-19. CDR3s include the opening cysteine and the closing phenylalanine or tryptophan. The D gene is left open where the match is weak. Some rows mark clone size as missing; the rest say once, few, many or name a class of expanded clone.

J	size	V	D	CDR3	DNA
TRBJ2-7	NA	TRBV19	TRBD1	CASSLQGAAYEQYF	TGTGCCAGTAGTCTTCAGGGGGCAGCCTACGAGCAGTACTTC
TRBJ2-2	NA	TRBV5-5	NA	CASSLLGGTGELFF	TGTGCCAGCAGCTTATTGGGGGGCACCGGGGAGCTGTTTTTT
TRBJ2-1	NA	TRBV5-1	TRBD2	CASSYGLAGSYNEQFF	TGCGCCAGCAGCTATGGACTAGCGGGCTCCTACAATGAGCAGTTCTTC
TRBJ2-5	NA	TRBV12-5	NA	CASGLVQETQYF	TGTGCTAGTGGTTTGGTACAGGAGACCCAGTACTTC
TRBJ2-1	NA	TRBV19	TRBD2	CASSIAGSASGYNEQFF	TGTGCCAGTAGTATAGCGGGATCCGCTAGCGGATACAATGAGCAGTTCTTC
TRBJ1-4	NA	TRBV6-5	NA	CASATGLGEKLFF	TGTGCCAGCGCTACAGGGCTGGGCGAAAAACTGTTTTTT
TRBJ1-2	NA	TRBV4-2	NA	CASSQVTQGQNYGYTF	TGTGCCAGCAGCCAAGTGACGCAGGGGCAGAACTATGGCTACACCTTC
TRBJ2-1	NA	TRBV18	TRBD2	CASSPPAGLAVPYNEQFF	TGTGCCAGCTCACCACCGGCGGGACTAGCGGTCCCCTACAATGAGCAGTTCTTC
TRBJ2-6	NA	TRBV18	TRBD2	CASSPLGGANSGANVLTF	TGTGCCAGCTCACCCCTGGGAGGGGCGAACTCTGGGGCCAACGTCCTGACTTTC
TRBJ2-7	once	TRBV5-1	TRBD1	CASSLSGQGYEQYF	TGCGCCAGCAGCCTTTCGGGACAGGGCTACGAGCAGTACTTC
TRBJ1-1	once	TRBV10-3	TRBD1	CAISEPTGRSTEAFF	TGTGCCATCAGTGAGCCGACAGGGCGTTCCACTGAAGCTTTCTTT
TRBJ2-1	NA	TRBV29-1	TRBD2	CSSSPWGGKNEQFF	TGCAGCTCCTCGCCGTGGGGGGGAAAAAATGAGCAGTTCTTC
TRBJ2-7	once	TRBV5-5	TRBD2	CASSRGLAGAYEQYF	TGTGCCAGCAGCAGGGGACTAGCGGGGGCCTACGAGCAGTACTTC
TRBJ2-7	NA	TRBV6-5	NA	CASSRQTGEQYF	TGTGCCAGCAGCCGTCAGACGGGCGAGCAGTACTTC